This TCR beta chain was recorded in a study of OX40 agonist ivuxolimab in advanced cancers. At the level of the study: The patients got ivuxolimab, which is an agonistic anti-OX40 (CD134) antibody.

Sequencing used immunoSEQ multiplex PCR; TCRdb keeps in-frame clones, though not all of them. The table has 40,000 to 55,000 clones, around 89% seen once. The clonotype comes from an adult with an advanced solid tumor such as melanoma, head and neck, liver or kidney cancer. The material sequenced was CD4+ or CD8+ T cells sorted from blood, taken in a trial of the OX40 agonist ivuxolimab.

CDR3 region: CASSLRQGVEKLFF. DNA for the CDR3: TGTGCCAGCTCACTCCGACAGGGTGTTGAAAAACTGTTTTTT. The chain links TRBV18 to TRBJ1-4, with 7 positions matching TRBD1. Looked up from germline, CDR1 is KGHSH and CDR2 is LQKENI. The V gene end was trimmed by 4 bases and the J gene end by 7 bases; junction bases not matched to a gene: 6. This CDR3 spans 14 amino acids.